This TCR beta chain was captured by sequencing in a study of monozygotic twins with inflammatory bowel disease. Study-wide findings and caveats: TCRbeta diversity (inverse Simpson) was lower in IBD patients than in healthy co-twins. Sharing of clonotypes with others was lower in IBD patients than in healthy twins, and this was especially so with disease activity.

The blood volume drawn from each donor was more than 2 ml. In regard to this clonotype: The target antigen is unknown.

This CDR3 region has 17 residues. Germline CDR1 and CDR2: SGHNT and YENEEA. TCRdb re-called the 5' RACE reads and shows each CDR3 protein once, DNA omitted. The listing contains some 400,000 distinct CDR3 sequences. The source is a human donor with ulcerative colitis or Crohn's disease, or a healthy co-twin of an affected twin (not recorded which). The sample taken for sequencing was blood. The V gene is TRBV11-3, the J gene TRBJ2-1; TCRdb returns TRBD2, unconfirmable since there is no DNA. The CDR3 protein is CASSLAPTSGAYNEQFF.